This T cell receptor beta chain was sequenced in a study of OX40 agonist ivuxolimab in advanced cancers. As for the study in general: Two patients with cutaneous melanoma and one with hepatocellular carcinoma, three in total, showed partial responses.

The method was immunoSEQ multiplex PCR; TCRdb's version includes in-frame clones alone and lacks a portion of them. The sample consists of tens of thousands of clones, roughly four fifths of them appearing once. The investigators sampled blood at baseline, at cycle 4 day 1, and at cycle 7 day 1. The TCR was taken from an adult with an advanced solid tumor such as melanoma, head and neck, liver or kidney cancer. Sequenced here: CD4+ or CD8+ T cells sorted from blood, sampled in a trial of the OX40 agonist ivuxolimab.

The CDR3: CASSKTPARLAGEGTAHNEQFF. The CDR3 nucleotides read TGTGCCAGCAGCAAAACCCCGGCCCGACTAGCGGGAGAGGGGACTGCCCACAATGAGCAGTTCTTC. V and J are TRBV21-1 and TRBJ2-1; the table assigns TRBD2, which was not confirmed against the DNA. TRBV21-1 is described as a pseudogene. The CDR3 totals 22 residues.